Shown below are 11 T cell receptor beta chains from a single sample sequenced in a study of blood T cell repertoires in COVID-19. Assay: immunoSEQ multiplex PCR; the TCRdb copy retains only in-frame clones and omits some. The table includes some 200,000 clones, about 86% detected once. Sequenced: PBMCs or T cells enriched from blood (not recorded which). The receptor set was obtained from a man aged 35 to 55 who had recovered from COVID-19.

The gene calls are TRBV2 and TRBJ1-1, with 7 bases identical to TRBD1. The CDR3 consists of 13 residues. V shed 6 bases, J shed 4 bases, and the junction held 5 bases outside the gene matches. The germline V gene has CDR1 SNHLY and CDR2 FYNNEI. The CDR3 coding sequence is TGTGCCAGCAGCTACAGGGGAGGCACTGAAGCTTTCTTT. This translates into CASSYRGGTEAFF.

This clone came up a few times. V is TRBV27 and J is TRBJ2-5; the match to TRBD2 covers 8 bases. The V and J ends lost 8 bases and 5 bases, in that order; junction bases with no gene match: 10. CDR1 is MNHEY, CDR2 SMNVEV, per germline (reference sequence). The CDR3 sequence is 14 residues long. CDR3 residues: CASGGLARWETQYF. CDR3 DNA sequence: TGTGCCAGCGGCGGACTAGCCAGGTGGGAGACCCAGTACTTC.

The rearrangement joins TRBV6-1 to TRBJ1-2; D is undetermined. The germline gives CDR1 MNHNS, CDR2 SASEGT. The CDR3 spans 13 residues. Trimming cost V 2 bases and J 4 bases, with 8 bases left between them. CDR3 sequence reads: CASSESGIYGYTF. The CDR3 DNA sequence: TGTGCCAGCAGTGAAAGCGGGATCTATGGCTACACCTTC.

About this clone itself: Relative to the germline gene, one junction end is altered; a read error may explain this. The rearrangement uses TRBV7-7 and TRBJ2-1, with 8 bases aligning to TRBD1. The germline V gene encodes CDR1 SSHAT and CDR2 FNYEAQ (reference sequence). The CDR3 length is 15 residues. The CDR3, as DNA: TGTGCTAGCAGCTTAGGACAGGGCTCCTACAATGAGCAGTTCTTC. Its protein product is CASSLGQGSYNEQFF.

This rearrangement joins TRBV27 to TRBJ1-1; D perhaps matches TRBD1 (5 bases). Germline assignment: CDR1 MNHEY and CDR2 SMNVEV (reference sequence). The germline V and J ends were trimmed by 3 bases and 1 base, with 6 bases remaining between them. The CDR3 totals 13 residues. The CDR3 spells CASSFDRNTEAFF. CDR3 coding DNA: TGTGCCAGCAGTTTCGACAGGAACACTGAAGCTTTCTTT.

For the CDR3, the DNA is TGTGCCAGCAGCCACAGGGGGTCCAAAGAGACCCAGTACTTC. Its translation: CASSHRGSKETQYF. This chain uses TRBV3-1 (or the pseudogene TRBV3-2) with TRBJ2-5, with TRBD1 matching over 7 bases. Germline V gene lookup returns CDR1 LGHDT and CDR2 YNNKEL (reference sequence). The CDR3 spans 14 residues. Unmatched junction bases numbered 4, after V lost 3 bases and J lost 3 bases.

This chain joins TRBV19 and TRBJ1-1; TRBD1 agrees at 7 bases. The germline CDR1 and CDR2 sequences are LNHDA and SQIVND (reference sequence). J gave up 0 bases and V 0 bases, and 1 base lay outside the gene matches. The CDR3 is 15 amino acids. CDR3 DNA: TGTGCCAGTAGTATAGAGGGACAGCTGAACACTGAAGCTTTCTTT. Translation gives CASSIEGQLNTEAFF.

The chain uses TRBV6-1 and TRBJ1-1; 10 nucleotides match TRBD1. The CDR3 runs to 19 residues. V lost 2 bases and J lost 4; bases outside the gene matches: 16. The V gene's germline CDR1 is MNHNS and CDR2 SASEGT. The CDR3 region is CASSERIWGTGDSSTEAFF. The DNA for the CDR3 is TGTGCCAGCAGTGAAAGGATTTGGGGGACAGGGGACAGTTCCACTGAAGCTTTCTTT.

The chain combines TRBV6-5 with TRBJ2-5; D is perhaps TRBD1 (7 bases). The CDR3 runs to 14 residues. CDR1 is MNHEY and CDR2 is SVGAGI in the germline V gene. Trimming pared 5 bases from V and 5 bases from J, leaving 15 bases between. CDR3 sequence (DNA): TGTGCCAGCAGTCATACAGGGGAGGTGGAGACCCAGTACTTC. It translates to CASSHTGEVETQYF.

This chain uses TRBV7-6 with TRBJ2-1; D is perhaps TRBD2 (6 bases). Trimming removed 0 bases at V and 5 bases at J, with 8 bases between. Germline CDR1 reads SGHVS; CDR2 reads FNYEAQ. This CDR3 contains 14 residues. The CDR3 is CASSLAPGDNEQFF. CDR3 coding DNA: TGTGCCAGCAGCTTAGCTCCGGGGGACAATGAGCAGTTCTTC.

The chain links TRBV4-1 to TRBJ1-2; D is uncertain. The CDR3 covers 13 residues. Trimming took 1 base from V and 8 from J, leaving 11 bases between them. Germline V CDR1 and CDR2: MGHRA, YSYEKL. CDR3 sequence (DNA): TGCGCCAGCAGCCAAGCAAGGACTGTCGGCTACACCTTC. It is translated as CASSQARTVGYTF.